This TCR beta chain was documented in a study of Graves' ophthalmopathy and Graves' hyperthyroidism. For repertoire sequencing, the TCR beta CDR3 regions were amplified from RNA transcripts. Investigators did first-round RT-PCR with HTBI primers, then second-round multiplex PCR. TCRdb re-called the multiplex PCR reads with MiXCR, one entry per CDR3 protein. Here the sample spans around 1.1 million distinct CDR3 sequences, about 40% being singletons. This clonotype was seen many times. CDR3 length: 12 residues. Between the trimmed V and J ends, which lost 0 bases and 14 bases, there was a span of 11 bases. Germline loops: CDR1 DFQATT, CDR2 SNEGSKA (reference sequence).

Source material: peripheral blood or thyroid tissue (not recorded which). The chain couples TRBV20-1 to TRBJ1-6, with D possibly being TRBD1 (5 bases). The receptor was isolated from an adult man with Graves' hyperthyroidism. CDR3 coding DNA: TGCAGTGCTAGAGAAGGGGATCGGACCCTCCACTTT. Translated, it gives CSAREGDRTLHF.